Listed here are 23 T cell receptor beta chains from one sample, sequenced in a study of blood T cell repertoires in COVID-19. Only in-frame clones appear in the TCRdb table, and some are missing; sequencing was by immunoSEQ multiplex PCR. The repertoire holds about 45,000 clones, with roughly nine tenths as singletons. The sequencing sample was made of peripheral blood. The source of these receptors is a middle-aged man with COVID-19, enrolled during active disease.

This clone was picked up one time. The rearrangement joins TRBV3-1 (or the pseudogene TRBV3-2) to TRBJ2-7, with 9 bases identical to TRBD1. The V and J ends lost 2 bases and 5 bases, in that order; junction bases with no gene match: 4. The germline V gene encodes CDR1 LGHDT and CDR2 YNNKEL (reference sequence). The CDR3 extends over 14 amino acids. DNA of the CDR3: TGTGCCAGCAGCCAATGCCGGGACAGGGACGAGCAGTACTTC. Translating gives CASSQCRDRDEQYF.

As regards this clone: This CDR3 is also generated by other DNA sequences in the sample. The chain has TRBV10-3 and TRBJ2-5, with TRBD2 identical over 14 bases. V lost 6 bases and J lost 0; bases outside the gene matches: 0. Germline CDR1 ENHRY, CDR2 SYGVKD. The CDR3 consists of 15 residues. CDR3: CAIRGLAGDQETQYF. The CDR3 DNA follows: TGTGCCATCAGGGGACTAGCGGGGGACCAAGAGACCCAGTACTTC.

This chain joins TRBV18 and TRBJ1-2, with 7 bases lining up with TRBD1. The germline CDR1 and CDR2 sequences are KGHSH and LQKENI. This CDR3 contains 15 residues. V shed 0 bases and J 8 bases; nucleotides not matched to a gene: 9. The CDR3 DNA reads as TGTGCCAGCTCACCACCGACAGGGAGAAGCGGGGGCTACACCTTC. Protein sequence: CASSPPTGRSGGYTF.

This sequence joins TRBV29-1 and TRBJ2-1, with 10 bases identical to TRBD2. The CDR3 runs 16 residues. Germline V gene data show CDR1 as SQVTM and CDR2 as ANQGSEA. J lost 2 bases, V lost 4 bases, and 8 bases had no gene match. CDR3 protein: CSVVVLAGVAYNEQFF. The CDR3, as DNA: TGCAGCGTTGTGGTGCTAGCGGGAGTAGCCTACAATGAGCAGTTCTTC.

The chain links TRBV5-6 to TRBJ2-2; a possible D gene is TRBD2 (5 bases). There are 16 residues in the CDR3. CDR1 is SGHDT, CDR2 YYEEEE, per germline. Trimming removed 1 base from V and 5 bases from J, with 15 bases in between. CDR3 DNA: TGTGCCAGCAGCTTGAAAGCGCCGGGGTGGACCGGGGAGCTGTTTTTT. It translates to CASSLKAPGWTGELFF.

The CDR3 region is CASSYSGSHYGYTF. Written as DNA, the CDR3 is TGTGCCAGCAGTTACTCGGGCAGCCACTATGGCTACACCTTC. The gene calls are TRBV6-2 or TRBV6-3 and TRBJ1-2, with D unresolved. V lost 0 bases, J lost 3 bases, and 8 bases lay in between. CDR1 and CDR2 (germline): MNHEY, SVGEGT. This CDR3 is 14 amino acids long.

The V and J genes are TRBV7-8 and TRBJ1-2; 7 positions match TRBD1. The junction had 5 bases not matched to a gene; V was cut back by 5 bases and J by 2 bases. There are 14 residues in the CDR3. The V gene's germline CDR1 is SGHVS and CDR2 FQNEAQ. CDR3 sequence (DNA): TGTGCCAGCAGCCTAGGACAGGTGAACTATGGCTACACCTTC. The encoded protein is CASSLGQVNYGYTF.

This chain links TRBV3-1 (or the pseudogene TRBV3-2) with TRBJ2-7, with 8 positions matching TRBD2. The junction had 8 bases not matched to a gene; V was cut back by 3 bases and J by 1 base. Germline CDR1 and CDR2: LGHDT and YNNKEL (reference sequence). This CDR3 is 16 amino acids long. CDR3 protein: CASSHGVAGGSYEQYF. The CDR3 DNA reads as TGTGCCAGCAGCCATGGGGTGGCGGGAGGATCCTACGAGCAGTACTTC.

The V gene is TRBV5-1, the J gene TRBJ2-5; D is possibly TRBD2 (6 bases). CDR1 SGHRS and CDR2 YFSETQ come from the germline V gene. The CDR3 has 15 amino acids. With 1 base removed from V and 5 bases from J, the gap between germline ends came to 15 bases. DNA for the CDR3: TGCGCCAGCAGCTTGTATCGCAGGGAGGCCGAGACCCAGTACTTC. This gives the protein CASSLYRREAETQYF.

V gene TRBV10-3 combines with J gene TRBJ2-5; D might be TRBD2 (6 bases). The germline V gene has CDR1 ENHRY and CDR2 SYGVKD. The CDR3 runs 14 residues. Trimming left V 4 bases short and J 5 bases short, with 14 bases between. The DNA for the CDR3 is TGTGCCATCAGTGCTCCGGGAGTCGGTGAGACCCAGTACTTC. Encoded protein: CAISAPGVGETQYF.

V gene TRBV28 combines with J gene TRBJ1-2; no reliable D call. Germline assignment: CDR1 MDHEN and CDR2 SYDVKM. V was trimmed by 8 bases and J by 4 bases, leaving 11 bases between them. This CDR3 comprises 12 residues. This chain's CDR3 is CASGWEGYGYTF. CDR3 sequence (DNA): TGTGCCAGCGGCTGGGAGGGCTATGGCTACACCTTC.

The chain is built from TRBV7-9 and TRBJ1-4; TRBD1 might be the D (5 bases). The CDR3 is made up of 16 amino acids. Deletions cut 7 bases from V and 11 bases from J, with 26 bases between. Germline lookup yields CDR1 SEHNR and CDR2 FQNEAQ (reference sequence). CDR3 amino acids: CASTLGGGVTKAKLFF. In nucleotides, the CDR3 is TGTGCCAGCACCCTAGGAGGAGGGGTCACAAAGGCTAAACTGTTTTTT.

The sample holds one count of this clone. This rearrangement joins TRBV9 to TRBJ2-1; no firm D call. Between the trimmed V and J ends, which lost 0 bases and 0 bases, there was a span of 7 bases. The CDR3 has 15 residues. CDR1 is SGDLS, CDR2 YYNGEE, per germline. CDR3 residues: CASSVAIPSYNEQFF. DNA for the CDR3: TGTGCCAGCAGCGTAGCAATCCCCTCCTACAATGAGCAGTTCTTC.

The CDR3 nucleotides are TGTGCCAGCCGGACAGCAGCTGAAGCTTTCTTT. Protein sequence: CASRTAAEAFF. The chain recombines TRBV28 with TRBJ1-1, with a possible D match to TRBD1 (6 bases). The CDR3 has 11 amino acids. V lost 8 bases and J lost 6, with 10 bases in between. Germline V gene data show CDR1 as MDHEN and CDR2 as SYDVKM. Variable domain in full (rest from reference TRBV28 and TRBJ1-1): DVKVTQSSRYLVKRTGEKVFLECVQDMDHENMFWYRQDPGLGLRLIYFSYDVKMKEKGDIPEGYSVSREKKERFSLILESASTNQTSMYLCASRTAAEAFFGQGTRLTVV.

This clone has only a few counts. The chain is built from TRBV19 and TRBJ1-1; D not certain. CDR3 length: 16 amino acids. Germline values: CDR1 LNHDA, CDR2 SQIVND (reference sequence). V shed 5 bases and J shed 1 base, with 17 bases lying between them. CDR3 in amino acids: CASSFGAGRGNTEAFF. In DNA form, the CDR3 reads TGTGCCAGTAGTTTCGGAGCCGGGCGGGGGAACACTGAAGCTTTCTTT.

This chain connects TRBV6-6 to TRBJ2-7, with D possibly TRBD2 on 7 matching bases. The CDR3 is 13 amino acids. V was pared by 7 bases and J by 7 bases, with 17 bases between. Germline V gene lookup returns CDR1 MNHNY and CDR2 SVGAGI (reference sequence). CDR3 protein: CASNTKGGWEQYF. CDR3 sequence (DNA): TGTGCCAGCAACACAAAGGGGGGGTGGGAGCAGTACTTC.

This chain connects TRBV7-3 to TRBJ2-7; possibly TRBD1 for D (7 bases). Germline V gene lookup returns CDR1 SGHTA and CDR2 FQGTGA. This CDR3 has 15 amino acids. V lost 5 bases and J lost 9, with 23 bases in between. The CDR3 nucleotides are TGTGCCAGCAGCGCCCAGGGGGGCCGTACGGCAACGCAGTACTTC. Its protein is CASSAQGGRTATQYF.

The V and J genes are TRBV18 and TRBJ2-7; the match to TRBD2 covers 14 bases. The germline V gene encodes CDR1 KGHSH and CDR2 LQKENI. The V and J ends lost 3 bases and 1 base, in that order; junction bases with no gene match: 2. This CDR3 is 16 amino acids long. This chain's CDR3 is CASSPGTSGGSYEQYF. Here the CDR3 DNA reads TGTGCCAGCTCACCCGGGACTAGCGGGGGATCCTACGAGCAGTACTTC.

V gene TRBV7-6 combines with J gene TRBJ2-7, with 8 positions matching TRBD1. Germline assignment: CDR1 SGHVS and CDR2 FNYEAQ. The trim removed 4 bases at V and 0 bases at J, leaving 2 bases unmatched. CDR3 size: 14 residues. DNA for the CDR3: TGTGCCAGCAGCTATGACAGGGGCTCCTACGAGCAGTACTTC. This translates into CASSYDRGSYEQYF.

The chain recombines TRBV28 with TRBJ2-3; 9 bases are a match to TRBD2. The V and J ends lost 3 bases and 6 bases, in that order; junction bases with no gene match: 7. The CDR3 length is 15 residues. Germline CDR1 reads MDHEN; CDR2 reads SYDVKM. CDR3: CASSFGTSYLDTQYF. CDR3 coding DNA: TGTGCCAGCAGTTTCGGGACTAGCTACCTTGATACGCAGTATTTT.

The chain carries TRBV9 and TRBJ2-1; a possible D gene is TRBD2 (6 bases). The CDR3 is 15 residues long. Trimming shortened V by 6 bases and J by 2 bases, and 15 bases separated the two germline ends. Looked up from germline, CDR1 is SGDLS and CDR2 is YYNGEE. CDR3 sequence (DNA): TGTGCCAGCACCCCCCTAGGCGGGGCCTACAATGAGCAGTTCTTC. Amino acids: CASTPLGGAYNEQFF.

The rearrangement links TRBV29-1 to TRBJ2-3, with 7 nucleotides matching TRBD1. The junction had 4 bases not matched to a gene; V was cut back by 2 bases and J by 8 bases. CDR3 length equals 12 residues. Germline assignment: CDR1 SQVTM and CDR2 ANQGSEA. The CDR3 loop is CSVEIGGGTQYF. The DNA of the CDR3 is TGCAGCGTTGAAATAGGGGGCGGTACGCAGTATTTT.

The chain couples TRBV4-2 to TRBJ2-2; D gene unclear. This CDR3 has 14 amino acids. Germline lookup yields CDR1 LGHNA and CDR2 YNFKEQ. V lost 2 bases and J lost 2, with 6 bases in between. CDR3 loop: CASSQFFNTGELFF. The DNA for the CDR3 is TGTGCCAGCAGCCAATTCTTCAACACCGGGGAGCTGTTTTTT.